These 13 T cell receptor beta chains came from one sample sequenced in a study of shared clonotypes between healthy human individuals (dated by TCRdb to about 2020). CD8 naive samples were obtained by positive selection for CCR7 among CD45RO-negative cells, yielding a CD45RA+CCR7+ population from which TemRA cells were excluded. Receptor libraries were prepared by the immunoSEQ multiplex PCR assay. TCRdb took this table from immuneACCESS and kept in-frame rearrangements with V and J called. Such tables lack part of the clones; where checked against another copy, unresolved V genes explain under half of the gap, and the rest is unexplained. Within this sample are 630,000 or so clones, with roughly 98% of them counted one time only. Together, the top ten hold 0.3% to 0.35% of the sample. The sequencing sample was made of naive CD8+ T cells sorted from blood. The sample's cell subset or site, from its label and the paper: CD45RA+CCR7+. These receptors were collected from a man under 40 in good health.

The chain has TRBV7-6 and TRBJ2-7; D unclear. The CDR3 length is 14 residues. V lost 3 bases and J lost 3, with 12 bases in between. Germline CDR1 reads SGHVS; CDR2 reads FNYEAQ. The CDR3 bases are TGTGCCAGCAGCTTGGGTGCGGCGGACTACGAGCAGTACTTC. Residues: CASSLGAADYEQYF.

The V gene is TRBV28, the J gene TRBJ2-5; 10 nucleotides agree with TRBD2. The V and J ends lost 5 bases and 5 bases, in that order; junction bases with no gene match: 14. This CDR3 region has 17 residues. Germline CDR1 is MDHEN and CDR2 is SYDVKM. Here the CDR3 reads CASSPPGLAGEGETQYF. As DNA, the CDR3 is TGTGCCAGCAGTCCCCCCGGGCTAGCGGGAGAAGGGGAGACCCAGTACTTC.

The genes are TRBV5-4 and TRBJ2-7; the D is unclear. The length of the CDR3 is 13 residues. V was cut by 4 bases and J by 0 bases, with 8 bases left in between. From germline, CDR1 is SGHNT and CDR2 YYREEE (reference sequence). This CDR3 reads CASSPVSSYEQYF. The CDR3 DNA reads as TGTGCCAGCAGCCCTGTGAGCTCCTACGAGCAGTACTTC.

In regard to this clone: The same CDR3 can be traced to other DNA sequences in this sample. This chain joins TRBV27 and TRBJ2-7, with TRBD1 as a possible D gene (6 bases). Germline CDR1 reads MNHEY; CDR2 reads SMNVEV (reference sequence). Trimming removed 6 bases from V and 3 bases from J, with 9 bases in between. The CDR3 sequence is 12 residues long. The CDR3 nucleotides are TGTGCCAGCAGAACAGGGAGCTACGAGCAGTACTTC. This translates into CASRTGSYEQYF.

The J gene is TRBJ2-5, the V gene TRBV7-9, with 12 bases fitting TRBD2. The germline CDR1 and CDR2 sequences are SEHNR and FQNEAQ (reference sequence). Trimming cost V 0 bases and J 4 bases; bases outside gene matches: 3. The CDR3 runs to 16 residues. CDR3 amino acids: CASSLAPGLAGETQYF. The CDR3 DNA reads as TGTGCCAGCAGCTTAGCACCGGGACTAGCGGGAGAGACCCAGTACTTC.

The chain uses TRBV7-6 and TRBJ2-7; 8 bases are shared with TRBD2. Germline CDR1 SGHVS, CDR2 FNYEAQ. This CDR3 has 15 amino acids. The V segment lost 2 bases and the J segment 2 bases; nucleotides outside the gene matches: 5. The CDR3 spells CASSLRTSGTYEQYF. DNA for the CDR3: TGTGCCAGCAGCTTAAGAACTAGCGGAACCTACGAGCAGTACTTC.

The genes are TRBV30 and TRBJ1-2; no reliable D call. Trimming took off 5 bases at V and 6 bases at J, with 10 bases between the two ends. The CDR3 runs to 11 residues. CDR1 and CDR2 from the germline V gene are GTSNPN and SVGIG (reference sequence). CDR3 in amino acids: CAWPQDDGYTF. CDR3 in DNA: TGTGCCTGGCCTCAAGATGATGGCTACACCTTC.

The chain has TRBV6-1 and TRBJ2-5; weak D call: TRBD1 (6 bases). CDR3 length equals 18 residues. V was clipped by 4 bases and J by 0 bases, with 21 bases between them. Germline CDR1 is MNHNS and CDR2 is SASEGT. CDR3 in amino acids: CASSGSFDRPSYQETQYF. The CDR3 DNA sequence: TGTGCCAGCAGTGGAAGCTTCGACAGGCCTTCGTACCAAGAGACCCAGTACTTC.

The count of this clone is one. The chain combines TRBV29-1 with TRBJ2-7; either TRBD1 or TRBD2 may fit D (5 bases each). V gave up 4 bases and J gave up 2 bases, with 12 bases separating them. Germline V gene lookup returns CDR1 SQVTM and CDR2 ANQGSEA. The CDR3 consists of 13 residues. In DNA form, the CDR3 reads TGCAGCGTTGCGGGACCCCGGACCTACGAGCAGTACTTC. Translating gives CSVAGPRTYEQYF.

This sequence joins TRBV28 and TRBJ2-7; no definite D call. V lost 2 bases and J lost 3, with 8 bases in between. The germline V gene encodes CDR1 MDHEN and CDR2 SYDVKM. The CDR3 length is 13 residues. This chain's CDR3 is CASSLREYYEQYF. The CDR3 nucleotides read TGTGCCAGCAGTTTAAGAGAATACTACGAGCAGTACTTC.

The genes are TRBV7-8 and TRBJ2-7, with D perhaps TRBD2 (6 bases). Trimming stripped 6 bases from V and 2 bases from J, with 14 bases between. There are 14 residues in the CDR3. CDR1 and CDR2 from the germline V gene are SGHVS and FQNEAQ. As DNA, the CDR3 is TGTGCCAGCAGTCCCCGGGGAGGACCCTACGAGCAGTACTTC. This gives the protein CASSPRGGPYEQYF. The full variable domain, rest sourced from reference TRBV7-8 and TRBJ2-7, is GAGVSQSPRYKVAKRGQDVALRCDPISGHVSLFWYQQALGQGPEFLTYFQNEAQLDKSGLPSDRFFAERPEGSVSTLKIQRTQQEDSAVYLCASSPRGGPYEQYFGPGTRLTVT.

The chain uses TRBV11-3 and TRBJ2-1; 9 nucleotides line up with TRBD2. Germline lookup yields CDR1 SGHNT and CDR2 YENEEA. This CDR3 is built from 16 residues. Trimming cost V 5 bases and J 5 bases; bases outside gene matches: 10. CDR3 bases: TGTGCCAGCAGCCCCCGTGTCAGCGGGAGGAACAATGAGCAGTTCTTC. It translates to CASSPRVSGRNNEQFF.

The chain joins TRBV28 to TRBJ2-1, with 10 bases lining up with TRBD2. This CDR3 has 16 residues. CDR1 is MDHEN and CDR2 is SYDVKM in the germline V gene. V was pared by 5 bases and J by 5 bases, with 9 bases of the junction left unmatched. The CDR3 protein is CASSTNLAGEDNEQFF. The CDR3 DNA follows: TGTGCCAGCAGTACAAACCTAGCGGGAGAAGACAATGAGCAGTTCTTC.